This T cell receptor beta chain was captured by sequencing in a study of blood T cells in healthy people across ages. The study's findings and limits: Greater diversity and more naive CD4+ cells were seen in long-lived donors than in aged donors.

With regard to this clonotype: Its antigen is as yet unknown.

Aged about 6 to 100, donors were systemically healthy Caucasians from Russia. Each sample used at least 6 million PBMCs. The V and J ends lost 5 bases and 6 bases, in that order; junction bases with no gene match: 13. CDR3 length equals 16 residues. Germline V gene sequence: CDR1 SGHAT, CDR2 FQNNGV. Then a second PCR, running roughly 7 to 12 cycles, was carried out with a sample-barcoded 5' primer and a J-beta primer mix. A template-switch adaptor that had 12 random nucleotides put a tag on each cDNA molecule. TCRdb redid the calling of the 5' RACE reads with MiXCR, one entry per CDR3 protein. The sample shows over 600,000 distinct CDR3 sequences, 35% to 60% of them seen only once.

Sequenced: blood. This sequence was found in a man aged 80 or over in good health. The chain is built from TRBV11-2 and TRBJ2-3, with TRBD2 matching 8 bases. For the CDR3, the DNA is TGTGCCAGCAGCCCGCGGGGGGCCCCCCCCCCGGATACGCAGTATTTT. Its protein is CASSPRGAPPPDTQYF.